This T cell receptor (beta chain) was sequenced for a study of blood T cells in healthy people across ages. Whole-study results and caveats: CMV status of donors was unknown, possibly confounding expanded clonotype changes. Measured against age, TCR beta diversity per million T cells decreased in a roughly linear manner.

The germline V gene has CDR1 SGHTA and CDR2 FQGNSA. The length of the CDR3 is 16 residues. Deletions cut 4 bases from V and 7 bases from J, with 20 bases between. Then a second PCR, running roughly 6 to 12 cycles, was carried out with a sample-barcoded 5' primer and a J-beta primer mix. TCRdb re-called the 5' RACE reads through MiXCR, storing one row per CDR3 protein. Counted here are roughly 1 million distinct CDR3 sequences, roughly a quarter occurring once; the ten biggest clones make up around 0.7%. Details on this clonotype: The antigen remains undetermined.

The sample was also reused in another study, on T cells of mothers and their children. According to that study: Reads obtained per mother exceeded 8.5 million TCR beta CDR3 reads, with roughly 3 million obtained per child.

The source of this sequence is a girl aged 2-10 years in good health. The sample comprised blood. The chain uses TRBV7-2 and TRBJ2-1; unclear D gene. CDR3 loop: CASSSAGSVNVNEQFF. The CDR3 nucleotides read TGTGCCAGCAGCTCAGCCGGGTCAGTCAACGTTAATGAGCAGTTCTTC.